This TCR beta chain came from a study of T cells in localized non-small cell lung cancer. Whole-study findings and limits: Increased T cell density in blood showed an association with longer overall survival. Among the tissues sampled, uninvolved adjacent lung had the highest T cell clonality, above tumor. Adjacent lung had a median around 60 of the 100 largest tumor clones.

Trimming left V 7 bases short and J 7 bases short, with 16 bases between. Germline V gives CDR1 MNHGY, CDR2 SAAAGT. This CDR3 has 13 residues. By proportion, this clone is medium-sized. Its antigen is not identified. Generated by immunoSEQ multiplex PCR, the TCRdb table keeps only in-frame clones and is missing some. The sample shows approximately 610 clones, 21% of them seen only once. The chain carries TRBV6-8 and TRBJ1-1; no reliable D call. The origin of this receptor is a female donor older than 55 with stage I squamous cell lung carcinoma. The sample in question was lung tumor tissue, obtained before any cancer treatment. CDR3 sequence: CASTLTRGLEAFF. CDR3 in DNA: TGTGCCAGCACCCTCACTCGGGGTCTTGAAGCTTTCTTT.